These 19 T cell receptor beta chains originate from one sample sequenced in a study of spatial heterogeneity in lung cancer. MiXCR was run by TCRdb on the 5' RACE reads, yielding one entry per CDR3 protein. The sample has 20,000 to 25,000 distinct CDR3 sequences; 3.5% to 5.5% are singletons. Time point reported: sample taken at primary tumor resection. Extraction of whole RNA from tumor, nontumor lung or frozen PBMC preceded unsorted sequencing. The sample was PBMCs, taken at surgery. These receptors were taken from a male donor with early-stage non-small cell lung cancer.

This clonotype was seen ten or more times. The gene calls are TRBV10-3 and TRBJ1-5; TRBD1 might be the D (6 bases). Germline CDR1 ENHRY, CDR2 SYGVKD. The CDR3 runs 14 residues. CDR3 in DNA: TGTGGGAACAGGGAGAGGGCCCCCGATCAGCCCCAGCATTTT. Residues: CGNRERAPDQPQHF.

This clonotype was detected ten times or more. The V call is TRBV7-2, the J call TRBJ2-6; no clear D gene. This CDR3 contains 15 residues. Germline CDR1 and CDR2: SGHTA and FQGNSA. The V gene lost 7 bases and the J gene lost 0 bases, with 10 bases spanning the gap. CDR3 region: CASTPGNSGANVLTF. The CDR3, as DNA: TGTGCCAGCACCCCTGGGAACTCTGGGGCCAACGTCCTGACTTTC.

This clonotype occurred many times. The chain couples TRBV6-6 to TRBJ2-5, with a weak D call TRBD2 (7 bases). V shed 5 bases and J shed 5 bases, with 18 bases lying between them. The germline V gene has CDR1 MNHNY and CDR2 SVGAGI (reference sequence). CDR3 length equals 15 residues. CDR3 sequence: CASSRSGTRGETQYF. In nucleotides, the CDR3 is TGTGCCAGCAGTCGAAGCGGGACGAGGGGGGAGACCCAGTACTTC.

This clonotype is categorized as medium-sized. The chain carries TRBV28 and TRBJ2-7; D gene uncertain. Trimming pared 6 bases from V and 0 bases from J, leaving 3 bases between. Germline V CDR1 and CDR2: MDHEN, SYDVKM. This CDR3 contains 11 residues. The CDR3 sequence is CASSSSYEQYF. In nucleotides, the CDR3 is TGTGCCAGCAGCTCCTCCTACGAGCAGTACTTC.

This clonotype was seen repeatedly, ten times or more. The V gene is TRBV4-3, the J gene TRBJ2-7; 8 positions match TRBD1. V was clipped by 4 bases and J by 5 bases; unmatched bases: 7. This CDR3 has 14 residues. From germline, CDR1 is LGHNA and CDR2 YSLEER. The CDR3 DNA follows: TGCGCCAGCAGCCGTGCAGGGGGCGCGGACGAGCAGTACTTC. It specifies CASSRAGGADEQYF.

At least ten counts were recorded for this clonotype. The rearrangement joins TRBV7-9 to TRBJ1-2; a weak D match, TRBD1 (6 bases). In germline, CDR1 is SEHNR, CDR2 FQNEAQ (reference sequence). V lost 5 bases and J lost 5, with 12 bases in between. CDR3 length: 13 amino acids. The CDR3 loop is CASSLHRDYGYTF. For the CDR3, the DNA is TGTGCCAGCAGCCTACACAGGGATTATGGCTACACCTTC.

This clonotype was detected ten times or more. This chain connects TRBV21-1 to TRBJ1-2; TRBD1 is the table's D call, not checked against the DNA. TRBV21-1 is given as a pseudogene. The CDR3 is 16 residues long. The CDR3 region has the DNA TGTGCCAGCAGCAACTACAGGCCCATGGGGTGCAATGGCTACACCTTC. As protein: CASSNYRPMGCNGYTF.

This clonotype has at least ten counts. This chain uses TRBV4-1 with TRBJ2-3, with 7 bases matching TRBD2. Germline values: CDR1 MGHRA, CDR2 YSYEKL. Losses at the gene ends were 8 bases for V and 2 bases for J; bases not matched to a gene: 10. The CDR3 runs 15 residues. CDR3 in DNA: TGCGCCAGCTCTTGGGCGGGAGCAGACACAGATACGCAGTATTTT. Residues: CASSWAGADTDTQYF.

This clonotype appeared a few times. Here the CDR3 DNA reads TGTGCCAGCAGCCGTACAGGCTACGAGCAGTACTTC. Translated: CASSRTGYEQYF. The chain has TRBV11-3 and TRBJ2-7, with D possibly being TRBD1 (5 bases). V lost 5 bases to trimming and J lost 3 bases, with 8 bases between them. The V gene's germline CDR1 is SGHNT and CDR2 YENEEA. This CDR3 has 12 residues.

This clonotype was picked up many times. This chain uses TRBV7-6 with TRBJ2-7, with 7 bases matching TRBD1. The V gene's germline CDR1 is SGHVS and CDR2 FNYEAQ. The CDR3 has 14 residues. V shed 1 base, J shed 2 bases, and the junction held 2 bases outside the gene matches. DNA of the CDR3: TGTGCCAGCAGCTTAGGGGGACAGACCTACGAGCAGTACTTC. The encoded protein is CASSLGGQTYEQYF.

Many counts were recorded for this clonotype. V usage is TRBV6-5 and J usage is TRBJ2-1; D uncertain. The CDR3 extends over 13 amino acids. V lost 6 bases to trimming and J lost 6 bases, with 12 bases between them. CDR1 is MNHEY, CDR2 SVGAGI, per germline. The CDR3 loop is CASRTVGRNEQFF. CDR3 DNA: TGTGCCAGCAGGACGGTAGGACGCAATGAGCAGTTCTTC.

This clonotype was found many times. This chain links TRBV28 with TRBJ2-6; D might be TRBD1 or TRBD2, each matching 6 bases. Germline lookup yields CDR1 MDHEN and CDR2 SYDVKM. The CDR3 is 16 residues long. V was trimmed by 4 bases and J by 2 bases, leaving 12 bases between them. The CDR3 loop reads CASSYLGGAGANVLTF. The CDR3 DNA reads TGTGCCAGCAGTTACCTCGGGGGCGCTGGGGCCAACGTCCTGACTTTC.

This clonotype was found many times. The chain combines TRBV9 with TRBJ2-4, with 7 bases aligning to TRBD1. With 1 base clipped from V and 2 bases from J, the junction kept 6 bases outside the gene matches. The CDR3 loop spans 16 amino acids. CDR1 is SGDLS, CDR2 YYNGEE, per germline. The CDR3, as DNA: TGTGCCAGCAGCGTAAGGGAACAGGGGCCCAAAAACATTCAGTACTTC. Encoded protein: CASSVREQGPKNIQYF.

This clonotype has a count of ten or more. J is TRBJ2-5 and V is TRBV12-3 or TRBV12-4, with D perhaps given as TRBD1 or TRBD2 (5 bases each). The V end was cut by 1 base, the J end by 5 bases, with 11 bases between. The CDR3 is 14 amino acids. CDR3 sequence: CASSLGQGAETQYF. The CDR3 DNA is TGTGCCAGCAGTTTAGGTCAGGGAGCGGAGACCCAGTACTTC.

This clonotype was found many times. The chain has TRBV3-1 and TRBJ2-7; no reliable D call. V gave up 1 base and J gave up 3 bases, with 10 bases separating them. The CDR3 has 14 residues. Germline CDR1 and CDR2: LGHDT and YNNKEL (reference sequence). CDR3 amino acids: CASSQGLGLYEQYF. In nucleotides, the CDR3 is TGTGCCAGCAGCCAAGGACTGGGCCTCTACGAGCAGTACTTC.

This clonotype was observed at least ten times. The chain employs TRBV7-2 and TRBJ2-1; D might be TRBD2 (6 bases). CDR1 is SGHTA, CDR2 FQGNSA, per germline. The CDR3 consists of 15 residues. V was cut by 2 bases and J by 4 bases, with 12 bases left in between. The CDR3 nucleotides read TGTGCCAGCAGCTTAATCGGGGGAAGTTACAATGAGCAGTTCTTC. Its translation is CASSLIGGSYNEQFF.

In this sample, this clonotype turned up many times. This rearrangement joins TRBV28 to TRBJ2-7; D is perhaps TRBD2 (5 bases). Germline CDR1 is MDHEN and CDR2 is SYDVKM. This CDR3 comprises 14 residues. V shed 2 bases and J shed 0 bases, with 8 bases lying between them. The CDR3 sequence is CASSLGLPSYEQYF. The CDR3 nucleotides are TGTGCCAGCAGTTTAGGACTCCCCTCCTACGAGCAGTACTTC.

This clonotype was seen ten or more times. This chain links TRBV7-9 with TRBJ1-6, with TRBD1 as a possible D gene (6 bases). The CDR3 is 16 amino acids. Germline CDR1 is SEHNR and CDR2 is FQNEAQ (reference sequence). Trimming cost V 5 bases and J 7 bases, with 18 bases left between them. CDR3 coding DNA: TGTGCCAGCAGCGTGCTCAGGGGCGTCGGAAATTCACCCCTCCACTTT. Residues: CASSVLRGVGNSPLHF.

The sample holds many counts of this clonotype. V gene TRBV7-3 combines with J gene TRBJ2-3; possible D gene TRBD1, 6 bases. V was clipped by 5 bases and J by 5 bases, with 26 bases between them. This CDR3 has 18 amino acids. The germline V gene encodes CDR1 SGHTA and CDR2 FQGTGA. The CDR3 nucleotides read TGTGCCAGCAGCCAAAACGTCCTACAGGACAGCCTATTAGATACGCAGTATTTT. Translated, it gives CASSQNVLQDSLLDTQYF.